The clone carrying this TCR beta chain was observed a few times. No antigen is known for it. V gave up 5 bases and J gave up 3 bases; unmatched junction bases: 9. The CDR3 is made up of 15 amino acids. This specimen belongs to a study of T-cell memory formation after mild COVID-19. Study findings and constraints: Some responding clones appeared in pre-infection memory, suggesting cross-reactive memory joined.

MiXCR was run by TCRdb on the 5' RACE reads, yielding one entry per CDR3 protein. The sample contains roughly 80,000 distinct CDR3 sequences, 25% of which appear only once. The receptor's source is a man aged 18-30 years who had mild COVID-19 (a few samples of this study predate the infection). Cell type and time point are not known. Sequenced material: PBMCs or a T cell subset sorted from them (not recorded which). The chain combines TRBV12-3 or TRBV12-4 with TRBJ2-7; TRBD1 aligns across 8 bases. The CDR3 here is CASSPRTGTIYEQYF. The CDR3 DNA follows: TGTGCCAGCAGTCCTCGGACAGGGACAATCTACGAGCAGTACTTC.